The source of this TCR beta chain is a study of blood T cell repertoires in COVID-19. The overall study: Samples taken during acute and convalescent COVID-19 were collected in the United States, Italy and Spain. From T cells, B-cell-depleted T cells, or PBMCs came the material, which was cDNA or gDNA.

Original processing methods: Cell counts per sample came from amplifying reference gene primers. Sequencing used immunoSEQ multiplex PCR; TCRdb keeps in-frame clones, though not all of them. V and J calls and clone size follow that table, whereas D and trimming were derived from the DNA. The sample shows some 100,000 clones, about nine tenths of them seen only once. The germline V gene has CDR1 MNHEY and CDR2 SVGAGI. This CDR3 has 14 residues. After removal of 5 bases from V and 4 bases from J, the junction contained 4 bases not matched to a gene. Sequences were obtained from peripheral blood. The source of this sequence is a man aged 45-65 years with acute or convalescent COVID-19. V gene TRBV6-5 combines with J gene TRBJ1-5; TRBD1 matches 8 bases. The CDR3 DNA reads TGTGCCAGCAGTCCTCGGACAGGGAATCAGCCCCAGCATTTT. Residues: CASSPRTGNQPQHF.